This is a list of T cell receptor beta chains from one sample in a study of a mutant IDH1 vaccine in newly diagnosed glioma. These receptors' targets are unknown. The protocol was immunoSEQ multiplex PCR, while the TCRdb copy is restricted to in-frame clones and leaves out a portion. Among 60,000 to 65,000 clones listed, under 90% were seen once. The sequenced sample was PBMCs, obtained from a glioma patient whose treatment included an IDH1 peptide vaccine. These receptors all stem from a man under 40 with glioma. Both conserved end residues are part of each CDR3. The D gene is left open where the match is weak. Clone size is stated in some rows and not others, as once, few, many or a class when expanded.

V gene	CDR3 length	clone size	J gene	D gene	CDR3 protein	CDR3 DNA
TRBV7-6	15	-	TRBJ2-5	-	CASSLGGPPAETQYF	TGTGCCAGCAGCTTAGGGGGCCCTCCCGCTGAGACCCAGTACTTC
TRBV11-1	15	-	TRBJ2-2	-	CASSPGEGYTGELFF	TGTGCCAGCAGCCCCGGCGAGGGGTACACCGGGGAGCTGTTTTTT
TRBV6-5	14	-	TRBJ1-5	-	CASSYGYSNQPQHF	TGTGCCAGCAGTTATGGGTATAGCAATCAGCCCCAGCATTTT
TRBV2	14	-	TRBJ1-1	-	CASSVRGSGTEAFF	TGTGCCAGCAGTGTCCGGGGATCAGGCACTGAAGCTTTCTTT
TRBV11-3	14	-	TRBJ2-7	TRBD1	CASSRGQGAYEQYF	TGTGCCAGCAGCCGAGGACAGGGGGCCTACGAGCAGTACTTC
TRBV7-9	17	-	TRBJ2-2	TRBD2	CASSLVASGGPKGELFF	TGTGCCAGCAGCTTAGTCGCTAGCGGGGGACCGAAGGGGGAGCTGTTTTTT
TRBV5-5	13	once	TRBJ2-6	-	CASSLSGANVLTF	TGTGCCAGCAGCCTTTCTGGGGCCAACGTCCTGACTTTC
TRBV29-1	13	-	TRBJ1-1	-	CSVTAGLLTEAFF	TGCAGCGTGACCGCGGGGTTACTCACTGAAGCTTTCTTT
TRBV27	13	few	TRBJ1-1	-	CASSLGRPTEAFF	TGTGCCAGCAGTTTGGGCAGGCCCACTGAAGCTTTCTTT
TRBV19	16	-	TRBJ2-3	TRBD2	CASSMGTSGVLDTQYF	TGTGCCAGTAGTATGGGGACTAGCGGGGTTTTGGATACGCAGTATTTT
TRBV5-5	12	-	TRBJ2-7	-	CASSPGRYEQYF	TGTGCCAGCAGCCCCGGGCGCTACGAGCAGTACTTC
TRBV14	14	-	TRBJ1-4	TRBD1	CASRLTGVGEKLFF	TGTGCCAGCAGGCTGACAGGGGTTGGTGAAAAACTGTTTTTT
TRBV5-1	14	once	TRBJ2-7	-	CASSIQTASYEQYF	TGCGCCAGCAGCATACAGACAGCTTCCTACGAGCAGTACTTC
TRBV2	13	-	TRBJ2-1	TRBD1	CASSEDRGYEQFF	TGTGCCAGCAGTGAAGACAGGGGCTATGAGCAGTTCTTC
TRBV6-4	19	-	TRBJ2-1	TRBD2	CASSEKASGGPTSYNEQFF	TGTGCCAGCAGTGAAAAGGCAAGCGGGGGGCCAACCTCCTACAATGAGCAGTTCTTC
TRBV2	15	-	TRBJ2-1	TRBD1	CASRMDRGRSNEQFF	TGTGCCAGCAGAATGGACAGGGGGCGTTCTAATGAGCAGTTCTTC
TRBV6-5	15	-	TRBJ2-1	TRBD1	CASSYLGQGSTTEFF	TGTGCCAGCAGTTATCTGGGACAGGGCTCGACCACCGAGTTCTTC
TRBV11-2	15	-	TRBJ2-4	TRBD1	CASSLLRDRENIQYF	TGTGCCAGCAGCTTACTCCGGGACAGGGAAAACATTCAGTACTTC